Each of the 2 T cell receptor beta chains below was sequenced from the same sample in a study of cytomegalovirus exposure and HLA in healthy donors. The table came from immunoSEQ multiplex PCR; TCRdb's copy has only in-frame clones and leaves some out. Of about 300,000 clones in the sample, approximately 90% were seen once. The sequencing sample was made of PBMCs. The receptors derive from a woman younger than 30 in good health and CMV-seronegative.

The V gene is TRBV27, the J gene TRBJ2-3; 11 positions agree with TRBD2. The ends lost 5 bases at V and 3 bases at J; junction bases unmatched: 4. Germline assignment: CDR1 MNHEY and CDR2 SMNVEV (reference sequence). The CDR3 has 15 amino acids. CDR3 coding DNA: TGTGCCAGCAGTCCCCGACTAGCGGGAACAGATACGCAGTATTTT. Translation: CASSPRLAGTDTQYF.

J is TRBJ2-5 and V is TRBV9, with TRBD2 matching over 10 bases. Germline CDR1 SGDLS, CDR2 YYNGEE. V was clipped by 4 bases and J by 1 base; unmatched bases: 4. This CDR3 is built from 15 residues. CDR3 protein: CASSLPSGGQETQYF. For the CDR3, the DNA is TGTGCCAGCAGCCTCCCTAGCGGGGGCCAAGAGACCCAGTACTTC.